These 17 T cell receptor beta chains originate from one sample sequenced in a study of T cell responses to AZD1222 COVID-19 vaccine. Data came from immunoSEQ multiplex PCR; TCRdb stores just in-frame clones and leaves some out. The sample holds approximately 110,000 clones, nearly 90% seen once. The input for sequencing was peripheral blood, taken 28 days after the second AZD1222 dose. The source is an adult who received the AZD1222 COVID-19 vaccine.

This chain uses TRBV28 with TRBJ2-7; 9 bases line up with TRBD2. Looked up from germline, CDR1 is MDHEN and CDR2 is SYDVKM. Trimming cost V 3 bases and J 2 bases; bases outside gene matches: 5. The CDR3 extends over 15 amino acids. The CDR3 is CASSFSLAGTYEQYF. The DNA for the CDR3 is TGTGCCAGCAGTTTCTCGCTAGCGGGGACCTACGAGCAGTACTTC.

This chain uses TRBV6-1 with TRBJ2-7; the match to TRBD2 covers 11 bases. The CDR3 extends over 15 amino acids. The germline CDR1 and CDR2 sequences are MNHNS and SASEGT. With V trimmed by 4 bases and J by 2 bases, 4 bases remained unmatched. The CDR3, as DNA: TGTGCCAGCAGTGGGGGACTAGCGGAGACCTACGAGCAGTACTTC. This encodes CASSGGLAETYEQYF.

The gene calls are TRBV19 and TRBJ2-3; no firm D call. CDR3 size: 14 residues. The V gene's germline CDR1 is LNHDA and CDR2 SQIVND (reference sequence). V was pared by 3 bases and J by 4 bases, with 11 bases between. The CDR3: CASSINWGADTQYF. The CDR3 DNA follows: TGTGCCAGTAGTATCAATTGGGGTGCAGATACGCAGTATTTT.

This chain's CDR3 is CASNQGNTEAFF. The CDR3 bases are TGTGCCAGCAACCAGGGGAACACTGAAGCTTTCTTT. The V call is TRBV6-5, the J call TRBJ1-1; D may be TRBD1 (5 bases). The V and J ends lost 7 bases and 1 base respectively, with 7 bases between them. This CDR3 is 12 amino acids long. Germline-derived CDR1 and CDR2 are MNHEY and SVGAGI.

CDR3 sequence (DNA): TGCGCCAGCACTCCCGGGGCCGGGGGTCTCACAGATACGCAGTATTTT. Amino acids: CASTPGAGGLTDTQYF. The chain employs TRBV4-3 and TRBJ2-3; tentative D call: TRBD2 (6 bases). Trimming cost V 7 bases and J 2 bases, with 19 bases left between them. The germline CDR1 and CDR2 sequences are LGHNA and YSLEER. This CDR3 has 16 amino acids.

This chain links TRBV25-1 with TRBJ1-2; a weak D match, TRBD1 (6 bases). The CDR3 has 13 residues. From germline, CDR1 is MGHDK and CDR2 SYGVNS. The V and J ends lost 2 bases and 8 bases respectively, with 12 bases between them. The CDR3 loop is CASSENPGVGYTF. The CDR3 DNA reads as TGTGCCAGCAGTGAAAACCCAGGGGTCGGCTACACCTTC.

This chain uses TRBV11-2 with TRBJ2-6, with TRBD1 matching over 11 bases. The CDR3 runs 17 residues. Germline V CDR1 and CDR2: SGHAT, FQNNGV. V gave up 5 bases and J gave up 2 bases; unmatched junction bases: 5. The CDR3 DNA is TGTGCCAGCAGCCTACTGGGACAGGGGGCTGGGGCCAACGTCCTGACTTTC. Protein product: CASSLLGQGAGANVLTF.

The rearrangement uses TRBV6-5 and TRBJ1-4; D unclear. Germline V gives CDR1 MNHEY, CDR2 SVGAGI. The CDR3 is 15 residues long. V gave up 3 bases and J gave up 0 bases, with 8 bases separating them. The CDR3 DNA reads TGTGCCAGCAGTTATCAAGGTGCAACTAATGAAAAACTGTTTTTT. It specifies CASSYQGATNEKLFF.

This clone appeared once. This sequence joins TRBV7-3 and TRBJ2-2; the D is unclear. The CDR3 is 13 residues long. Germline-derived CDR1 and CDR2 are SGHTA and FQGTGA. Trimming removed 0 bases from V and 6 bases from J, with 5 bases in between. CDR3 region: CASSLTTPGELFF. The CDR3, as DNA: TGTGCCAGCAGCTTAACTACCCCCGGGGAGCTGTTTTTT. The full variable domain, completed using reference TRBV7-3 and TRBJ2-2, is GAGVSQTPSNKVTEKGKYVELRCDPISGHTALYWYRQSLGQGPEFLIYFQGTGAADDSGLPNDRFFAVRPEGSVSTLKIQRTERGDSAVYLCASSLTTPGELFFGEGSRLTVL.

The CDR3 here is CAWSVRAVQYF. The DNA for the CDR3 is TGTGCCTGGAGTGTAAGGGCAGTTCAGTACTTC. The chain links TRBV30 to TRBJ2-4; D ambiguous. The CDR3 loop spans 11 amino acids. The V gene's germline CDR1 is GTSNPN and CDR2 SVGIG (reference sequence). V lost 0 bases, J lost 11 bases, and 8 bases lay in between.

This clone was detected once. CDR3 nucleotides: TGTGCCAGCAGCATGGACAGGGTGCACGAGCAGTACTTC. Translated, it gives CASSMDRVHEQYF. The chain has TRBV11-2 and TRBJ2-7, with 8 nucleotides matching TRBD1. J lost 5 bases, V lost 5 bases, and 5 bases had no gene match. The CDR3 extends over 13 amino acids. Looked up from germline, CDR1 is SGHAT and CDR2 is FQNNGV.

The CDR3 reads CASSLAGSGGRETQYF. CDR3 in DNA: TGTGCCAGCAGCTTAGCCGGCAGTGGGGGGCGAGAGACCCAGTACTTC. The chain has TRBV7-9 and TRBJ2-5, with D perhaps TRBD1 or TRBD2 (6 bases each). This CDR3 spans 16 amino acids. V gave up 0 bases and J gave up 4 bases, with 15 bases separating them. The germline gives CDR1 SEHNR, CDR2 FQNEAQ (reference sequence). The variable domain in full, with the rest retrieved from reference TRBV7-9 and TRBJ2-5, is DTGVSQNPRHKITKRGQNVTFRCDPISEHNRLYWYRQTLGQGPEFLTYFQNEAQLEKSRLLSDRFSAERPKGSFSTLEIQRTEQGDSAMYLCASSLAGSGGRETQYFGPGTRLLVL.

This rearrangement joins TRBV28 to TRBJ1-3; D gene unclear. Trimming took off 6 bases at V and 1 base at J, with 10 bases between the two ends. The CDR3 is 14 residues long. Germline V CDR1 and CDR2: MDHEN, SYDVKM. The CDR3: CASSPSGSGNTIYF. The CDR3 nucleotides are TGTGCCAGCAGCCCGAGTGGGTCTGGAAACACCATATATTTT.

The rearrangement uses TRBV7-2 and TRBJ2-3, with 11 bases that match TRBD2. Trimming removed 6 bases from V and 4 bases from J; junction bases left unmatched: 9. CDR1 is SGHTA, CDR2 FQGNSA, per germline. This CDR3 spans 16 amino acids. The CDR3 spells CASSYSLAGVSDTQYF. CDR3 DNA sequence: TGTGCCAGCAGTTATTCACTAGCGGGAGTTTCAGATACGCAGTATTTT.

This clone was counted between two and nine times. The chain recombines TRBV24-1 with TRBJ2-1; 8 bases match TRBD1. Germline CDR1 reads KGHDR; CDR2 reads SFDVKD. This CDR3 region has 15 residues. Losses at the gene ends were 0 bases for V and 7 bases for J; bases not matched to a gene: 4. The CDR3 nucleotides read TGTGCCACCAGTGATTTGCGGACAGGGCATAATGAGCAGTTCTTC. Its translation is CATSDLRTGHNEQFF.

This chain uses TRBV18 with TRBJ1-4; TRBD1 is a possible D gene (5 bases). This CDR3 region has 14 residues. V gave up 6 bases and J gave up 3 bases, with 11 bases separating them. The V gene's germline CDR1 is KGHSH and CDR2 LQKENI. This CDR3 reads CASSTGGANEKLFF. The CDR3 DNA reads as TGTGCCAGCTCGACGGGGGGAGCTAATGAAAAACTGTTTTTT.

V gene TRBV5-1 combines with J gene TRBJ1-1; possibly TRBD1 for D (6 bases). In germline, CDR1 is SGHRS, CDR2 YFSETQ. CDR3 length: 15 residues. V was shortened by 0 bases and J by 5 bases, with 14 bases between the two germline ends. In DNA form, the CDR3 reads TGCGCCAGCAGCTTGGACAACAGGGTAAAGACTGAAGCTTTCTTT. Amino acid sequence: CASSLDNRVKTEAFF.